The rows below give T cell receptor beta chains drawn from one sample of a study of cytomegalovirus exposure and HLA in healthy donors. The assay was immunoSEQ multiplex PCR, and TCRdb's table has in-frame clones only and misses some. The profile shows approximately 97,000 clones, 78% of them singletons. Sequenced material: PBMCs. These TCRs come from a woman between 35 and 50 years old in good health and CMV-seropositive. Each CDR3 is given with its conserved first and last residue. A D gene is named only where the DNA matches it firmly. Rows give clone size only sometimes, using once, few, many, or a class for an expanded clone.

clone_size: -
d_call: TRBD2
v_call: TRBV4-1
j_call: TRBJ2-1
cdr3_aa: CASSQGLAGSGQFF
cdr3_nt: TGCGCCAGCAGCCAAGGGTTAGCGGGATCCGGGCAGTTCTTC

clone_size: -
d_call: -
v_call: TRBV6-1
j_call: TRBJ2-1
cdr3_aa: CASSAEAPNEQFF
cdr3_nt: TGTGCCAGCAGTGCGGAGGCACCGAATGAGCAGTTCTTC

clone_size: few
d_call: TRBD2
v_call: TRBV27
j_call: TRBJ2-7
cdr3_aa: CASSFPGGEQYF
cdr3_nt: TGTGCCAGCAGTTTCCCCGGGGGGGAGCAGTACTTC

clone_size: few
d_call: TRBD2
v_call: TRBV7-8
j_call: TRBJ2-7
cdr3_aa: CASSPLSGRASYEQYF
cdr3_nt: TGTGCCAGCAGCCCGCTTAGCGGGAGGGCCAGCTACGAGCAGTACTTC

clone_size: -
d_call: TRBD1
v_call: TRBV28
j_call: TRBJ2-7
cdr3_aa: CASTGQGGYEQYF
cdr3_nt: TGTGCCAGCACAGGACAGGGTGGATACGAGCAGTACTTC

clone_size: -
d_call: -
v_call: TRBV5-8
j_call: TRBJ2-1
cdr3_aa: CASSLGQIGEQFF
cdr3_nt: TGTGCCAGCAGCCTCGGACAGATCGGTGAGCAGTTCTTC

clone_size: -
d_call: TRBD2
v_call: TRBV7-9
j_call: TRBJ2-5
cdr3_aa: CASSLDMELAGRVHF
cdr3_nt: TGTGCCAGCAGCTTAGATATGGAACTAGCGGGACGCGTTCACTTC

clone_size: few
d_call: -
v_call: TRBV9
j_call: TRBJ2-2
cdr3_aa: CASNERNTGELFF
cdr3_nt: TGTGCCAGCAATGAGAGGAACACCGGGGAGCTGTTTTTT

clone_size: -
d_call: -
v_call: TRBV19
j_call: TRBJ1-5
cdr3_aa: CASTATGGAQPQHF
cdr3_nt: TGTGCCAGTACTGCCACCGGGGGGGCCCAGCCCCAGCATTTT

clone_size: few
d_call: TRBD2
v_call: TRBV7-3
j_call: TRBJ2-2
cdr3_aa: CASSSFSGRAAGELFF
cdr3_nt: TGTGCCAGCAGCTCTTTTAGCGGGAGGGCGGCCGGGGAGCTGTTTTTT

clone_size: -
d_call: -
v_call: TRBV7-9
j_call: TRBJ2-5
cdr3_aa: CASSFRQETQYF
cdr3_nt: TGTGCCAGCAGCTTCAGACAAGAGACCCAGTACTTC

clone_size: -
d_call: TRBD1
v_call: TRBV7-9
j_call: TRBJ1-5
cdr3_aa: CASSLGDSVFMSNQPQHF
cdr3_nt: TGTGCCAGCAGCTTAGGGGACAGCGTATTTATGAGCAATCAGCCCCAGCATTTT

clone_size: -
d_call: TRBD2
v_call: TRBV18
j_call: TRBJ2-1
cdr3_aa: CASSPGTSISEQFF
cdr3_nt: TGTGCCAGCTCACCAGGGACTAGCATTTCTGAGCAGTTCTTC

clone_size: -
d_call: TRBD1
v_call: TRBV10-1
j_call: TRBJ2-7
cdr3_aa: CVSSDPGTGLNEQYF
cdr3_nt: TGCGTCAGCAGTGACCCCGGGACAGGGCTTAACGAGCAGTACTTC

clone_size: -
d_call: TRBD2
v_call: TRBV10-3
j_call: TRBJ2-3
cdr3_aa: CAISDSGRSDTQYF
cdr3_nt: TGTGCCATCAGTGATAGCGGGAGGTCAGATACGCAGTATTTT

clone_size: -
d_call: -
v_call: TRBV20-1
j_call: TRBJ2-3
cdr3_aa: CSASRLDTQYF
cdr3_nt: TGCAGTGCTAGTAGACTAGATACGCAGTATTTT

clone_size: -
d_call: -
v_call: TRBV2
j_call: TRBJ2-7
cdr3_aa: CASSLRDLAYEQYF
cdr3_nt: TGTGCCAGCAGTCTCCGGGACTTGGCCTACGAGCAGTACTTC

clone_size: -
d_call: TRBD2
v_call: TRBV19
j_call: TRBJ2-3
cdr3_aa: CVSSIQSGRAGDTQYF
cdr3_nt: TGTGTCAGTAGTATACAAAGCGGGAGGGCCGGAGATACGCAGTATTTT

clone_size: -
d_call: TRBD1
v_call: TRBV5-1
j_call: TRBJ1-3
cdr3_aa: CASSLARPGQARGNTIYF
cdr3_nt: TGCGCCAGCAGCTTGGCCCGGCCGGGACAGGCTCGTGGAAACACCATATATTTT

clone_size: -
d_call: -
v_call: TRBV18
j_call: TRBJ1-3
cdr3_aa: CASSPPAGKPGNTIYF
cdr3_nt: TGTGCCAGCTCACCACCGGCAGGAAAACCTGGAAACACCATATATTTT

clone_size: -
d_call: -
v_call: TRBV27
j_call: TRBJ2-6
cdr3_aa: CASRTYRNSGANVLTF
cdr3_nt: TGTGCCAGCAGGACCTACAGGAACTCTGGGGCCAACGTCCTGACTTTC

clone_size: -
d_call: -
v_call: TRBV7-9
j_call: TRBJ1-1
cdr3_aa: CASSLWIGTKAFF
cdr3_nt: TGTGCCAGCAGCTTATGGATTGGCACTAAAGCTTTCTTT

clone_size: -
d_call: -
v_call: TRBV4-2
j_call: TRBJ2-1
cdr3_aa: CASRVQEQYNEQFF
cdr3_nt: TGTGCCAGCAGGGTCCAGGAACAATACAATGAGCAGTTCTTC

clone_size: -
d_call: TRBD2
v_call: TRBV27
j_call: TRBJ2-5
cdr3_aa: CASAPSLGLAGVAETQYF
cdr3_nt: TGTGCCAGCGCCCCTTCCCTGGGACTAGCGGGAGTCGCGGAGACCCAGTACTTC

clone_size: -
d_call: TRBD1
v_call: TRBV4-1
j_call: TRBJ1-2
cdr3_aa: CASSDRPGQGYGYTF
cdr3_nt: TGCGCCAGCAGCGACCGACCGGGACAGGGATATGGCTACACCTTC

clone_size: few
d_call: TRBD1
v_call: TRBV18
j_call: TRBJ2-7
cdr3_aa: CASSPRGGQGSHEQYF
cdr3_nt: TGTGCCAGCTCACCACGGGGGGGACAGGGTAGCCACGAGCAGTACTTC

clone_size: -
d_call: TRBD2
v_call: TRBV10-3
j_call: TRBJ2-3
cdr3_aa: CAITPRRLAGGPEDTQYF
cdr3_nt: TGTGCCATCACCCCCCGGAGACTAGCGGGAGGGCCCGAGGATACGCAGTATTTT

clone_size: -
d_call: TRBD2
v_call: TRBV7-9
j_call: TRBJ2-3
cdr3_aa: CASSLAGLPQYF
cdr3_nt: TGTGCCAGCAGCTTAGCGGGACTACCCCAGTATTTT

clone_size: -
d_call: -
v_call: TRBV6-5
j_call: TRBJ2-1
cdr3_aa: CASSYSSANEQFF
cdr3_nt: TGTGCCAGCAGTTACTCGAGTGCAAATGAGCAGTTCTTC

clone_size: -
d_call: TRBD2
v_call: TRBV13
j_call: TRBJ2-3
cdr3_aa: CASSLGLAGGYTDTQYF
cdr3_nt: TGTGCCAGCAGCTTAGGACTAGCGGGAGGGTACACAGATACGCAGTATTTT

clone_size: few
d_call: -
v_call: TRBV10-1
j_call: TRBJ2-2
cdr3_aa: CASSAGNAGELFF
cdr3_nt: TGCGCCAGCAGTGCGGGGAACGCCGGGGAGCTGTTTTTT

clone_size: -
d_call: TRBD1
v_call: TRBV5-8
j_call: TRBJ2-7
cdr3_aa: CASSRDRIYEQYF
cdr3_nt: TGTGCCAGCAGCCGGGACAGAATATACGAGCAGTACTTC

clone_size: few
d_call: -
v_call: TRBV7-9
j_call: TRBJ1-2
cdr3_aa: CSSSPEDRGYTF
cdr3_nt: TGTTCCAGCAGCCCAGAGGATCGAGGCTACACCTTC

clone_size: -
d_call: TRBD1
v_call: TRBV15
j_call: TRBJ2-7
cdr3_aa: CAISRDRASYEQYF
cdr3_nt: TGTGCCATCTCCCGGGACAGGGCCTCCTACGAGCAGTACTTC

clone_size: -
d_call: -
v_call: TRBV18
j_call: TRBJ1-1
cdr3_aa: CASSKDSGDTEAFF
cdr3_nt: TGTGCCAGCTCCAAAGACAGTGGGGACACTGAAGCTTTCTTT

clone_size: -
d_call: -
v_call: TRBV10-2
j_call: TRBJ1-1
cdr3_aa: CASSEQDGTEAFF
cdr3_nt: TGCGCCAGCAGTGAACAGGACGGGACTGAAGCTTTCTTT

clone_size: -
d_call: TRBD2
v_call: TRBV7-9
j_call: TRBJ2-7
cdr3_aa: CSSSLAGLAAEQYF
cdr3_nt: TGTTCCAGCAGCTTAGCTGGTCTAGCGGCCGAGCAGTACTTC

clone_size: -
d_call: TRBD1
v_call: TRBV19
j_call: TRBJ2-1
cdr3_aa: CASSIGDRVLFLDEQFF
cdr3_nt: TGTGCCAGTAGTATAGGGGACAGGGTATTGTTTTTGGATGAGCAGTTCTTC

clone_size: -
d_call: TRBD2
v_call: TRBV6-1
j_call: TRBJ2-2
cdr3_aa: CASSGLAGAGELFF
cdr3_nt: TGTGCCAGCAGTGGACTAGCGGGGGCCGGGGAGCTGTTTTTT

clone_size: -
d_call: -
v_call: TRBV29-1
j_call: TRBJ2-1
cdr3_aa: CSVAKAGRGGEQFF
cdr3_nt: TGCAGCGTTGCGAAGGCCGGCAGGGGTGGTGAGCAGTTCTTC

clone_size: once
d_call: -
v_call: TRBV5-1
j_call: TRBJ2-1
cdr3_aa: CASSLDSAENEQFF
cdr3_nt: TGCGCCAGCAGCTTGGATAGCGCGGAAAATGAGCAGTTCTTC

clone_size: -
d_call: TRBD1
v_call: TRBV9
j_call: TRBJ1-1
cdr3_aa: CASSADGTGTTEAFF
cdr3_nt: TGTGCCAGCAGCGCCGACGGGACAGGGACAACTGAAGCTTTCTTT

clone_size: once
d_call: TRBD1
v_call: TRBV7-9
j_call: TRBJ2-1
cdr3_aa: CASSLGQVYNEQFF
cdr3_nt: TGTGCCAGCAGTCTCGGACAGGTCTACAATGAGCAGTTCTTC

clone_size: once
d_call: TRBD2
v_call: TRBV4-2
j_call: TRBJ2-2
cdr3_aa: CASKREGTGELFF
cdr3_nt: TGTGCCAGCAAGCGGGAGGGAACCGGGGAGCTGTTTTTT

clone_size: -
d_call: TRBD2
v_call: TRBV7-2
j_call: TRBJ2-1
cdr3_aa: CASSLGLAGGNNEQFF
cdr3_nt: TGTGCCAGCAGCTTAGGACTAGCGGGAGGTAACAATGAGCAGTTCTTC

clone_size: -
d_call: -
v_call: TRBV6-1
j_call: TRBJ1-6
cdr3_aa: CASSVRTDGNSPLHF
cdr3_nt: TGTGCCAGCAGTGTCCGGACAGACGGAAATTCACCCCTCCACTTT

clone_size: -
d_call: TRBD2
v_call: TRBV5-1
j_call: TRBJ2-1
cdr3_aa: CASSLGLAGNSDNEQFF
cdr3_nt: TGCGCCAGCAGCTTAGGGCTAGCGGGAAATTCCGACAATGAGCAGTTCTTC

clone_size: -
d_call: TRBD1
v_call: TRBV5-4
j_call: TRBJ1-2
cdr3_aa: CASSSSRQGDYGYTF
cdr3_nt: TGTGCCAGCAGCTCGTCTCGACAGGGAGACTATGGCTACACCTTC

clone_size: -
d_call: TRBD2
v_call: TRBV19
j_call: TRBJ2-7
cdr3_aa: CASSISGRARTYEQYF
cdr3_nt: TGTGCCAGTAGTATTAGCGGGAGGGCCCGGACCTACGAGCAGTACTTC

clone_size: -
d_call: -
v_call: TRBV5-1
j_call: TRBJ2-5
cdr3_aa: CASSMTGSTQETQYF
cdr3_nt: TGCGCCAGCAGCATGACTGGCAGTACCCAAGAGACCCAGTACTTC